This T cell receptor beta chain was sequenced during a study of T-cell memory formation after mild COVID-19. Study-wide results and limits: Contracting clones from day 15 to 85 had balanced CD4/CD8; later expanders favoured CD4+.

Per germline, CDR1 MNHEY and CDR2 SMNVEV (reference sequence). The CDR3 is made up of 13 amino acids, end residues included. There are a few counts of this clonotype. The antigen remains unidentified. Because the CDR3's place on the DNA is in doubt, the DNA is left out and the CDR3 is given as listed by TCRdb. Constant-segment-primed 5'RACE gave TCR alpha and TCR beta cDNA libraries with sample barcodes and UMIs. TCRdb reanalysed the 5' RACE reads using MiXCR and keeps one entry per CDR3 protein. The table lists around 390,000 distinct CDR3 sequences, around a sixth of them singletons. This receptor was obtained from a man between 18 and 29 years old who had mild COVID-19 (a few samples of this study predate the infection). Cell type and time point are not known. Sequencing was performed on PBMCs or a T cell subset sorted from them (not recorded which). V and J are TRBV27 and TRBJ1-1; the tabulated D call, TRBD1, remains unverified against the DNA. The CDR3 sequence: CASSFGPGLEAFF.